Here is one T cell receptor (beta chain) with its context. As processed by the authors: Estimates of nucleated cell counts were drawn from the amplification of reference gene primers. Here immunoSEQ multiplex PCR was the method, and the copy in TCRdb shows in-frame clones only, minus some. That table gives V, J and clone size, and the DNA gave D and trimming. The sample holds fewer than 400,000 clones, 65% to 90% seen once. The V and J ends lost 6 bases and 6 bases respectively, with 14 bases between them. CDR1 SGDLS and CDR2 YYNGEE come from the germline V gene. The length of the CDR3 is 13 residues. The data were obtained in a study of blood T cell repertoires in COVID-19. Assignment of participants to cohorts was predicated upon participant-reported clinical history. The recovered donors of Cohort 3 showed two negative PCRs, clearance, or symptom resolution.

Sequenced sample: PBMCs or T cells enriched from blood (not recorded which). This receptor was obtained from a young man who had recovered from COVID-19. The rearrangement uses TRBV9 and TRBJ2-3; D remains unclear. CDR3 residues: CASTRDSRDTQYF. The CDR3 nucleotides read TGTGCCAGCACTCGTGATTCTAGGGATACGCAGTATTTT.